This T cell receptor (beta chain) came from a study of control samples from healthy donors and cancer patients (dated by TCRdb to 2018 to 2020). CDR1 and CDR2 were assigned from the germline V gene as SGHDT and YYEEEE. The CDR3 runs 16 residues from the cysteine to the phenylalanine. Of all the DNA, just the CDR3 is kept, 48 bases in frame from base 1. V and J are truncated by 0 bases and 0 bases respectively, leaving an intervening sequence of 12 bases. Library method: the immunoSEQ multiplex PCR assay. In TCRdb, the immuneACCESS table is reduced to in-frame sequences with V and J assigned. These tables do not hold every clone; where another copy was compared, an unresolved V gene accounts for under half, and the others remain unexplained. Present in this sample are around 82,000 clones, more than 75% of which were seen just once. Roughly 20% of the sample lies in the top ten. Regarding this clone: Its antigen remains unidentified. No base-level quality is on record; no much larger clone is a single base apart.

This receptor chain uses TRBV5-6 and TRBJ1-1, with TRBD1 tentatively as D gene (6 bases match). Sequenced sample: blood. The TCR was taken from a middle-aged man in good health. The DNA reads as follows: TGTGCCAGCAGCTTGGGCCCAGGGGCTATGAACACTGAAGCTTTCTTT. The encoded protein is CASSLGPGAMNTEAFF.